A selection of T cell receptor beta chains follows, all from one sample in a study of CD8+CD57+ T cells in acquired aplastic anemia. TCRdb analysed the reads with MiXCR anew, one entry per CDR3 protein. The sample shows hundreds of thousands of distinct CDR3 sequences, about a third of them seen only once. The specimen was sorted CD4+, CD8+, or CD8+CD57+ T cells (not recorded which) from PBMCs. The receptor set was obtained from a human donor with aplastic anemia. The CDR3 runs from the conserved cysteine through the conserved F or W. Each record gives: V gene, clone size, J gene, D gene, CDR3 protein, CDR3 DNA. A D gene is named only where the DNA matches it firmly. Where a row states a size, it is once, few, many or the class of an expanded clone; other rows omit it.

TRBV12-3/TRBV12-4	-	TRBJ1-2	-	CASSFSDTYYDYTF	TGTGCCAGCAGTTTCTCCGATACTTACTATGACTACACCTTC
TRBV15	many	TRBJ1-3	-	CATSRDFISGNTIYF	TGTGCCACCAGCAGAGATTTCATCTCTGGAAACACCATATATTTT
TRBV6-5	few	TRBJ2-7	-	CASSYQAYEQYF	TGTGCCAGCAGTTACCAAGCCTACGAGCAGTACTTC
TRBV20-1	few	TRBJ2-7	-	CSARDSSRVYEQYF	TGCAGTGCTAGAGATTCCTCGAGAGTCTACGAGCAGTACTTC
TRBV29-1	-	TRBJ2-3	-	CSVDPRTDTQYF	TGCAGCGTTGACCCCCGCACAGATACGCAGTATTTT
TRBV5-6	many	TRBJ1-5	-	CASSLGGERPQHF	TGTGCCAGCAGCCTGGGCGGTGAACGGCCCCAGCATTTT
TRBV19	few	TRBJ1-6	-	CASSGGTGRISPLHF	TGTGCCAGTAGTGGGGGGACGGGGAGAATTTCACCCCTCCACTTT
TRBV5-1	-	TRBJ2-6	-	CASSMRGAVSGANVLTF	TGCGCCAGCAGCATGCGAGGGGCCGTCTCTGGGGCCAACGTCCTGACTTTC
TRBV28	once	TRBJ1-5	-	CASSSNALLNQPQHF	TGTGCCAGCAGTTCAAACGCCCTGCTCAATCAGCCCCAGCATTTT
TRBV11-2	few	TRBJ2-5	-	CASSLVFTPLVPRTQYF	TGTGCCAGCAGCTTAGTCTTTACCCCTCTCGTTCCGCGGACCCAGTACTTC
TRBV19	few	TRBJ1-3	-	CASSIDLGGPNSGNTIYF	TGTGCCAGTAGTATAGATCTTGGGGGACCGAACTCTGGAAACACCATATATTTT
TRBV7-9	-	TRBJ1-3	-	CASSSRPAGPVGNTIYF	TGTGCCAGCAGCTCGAGACCAGCCGGCCCCGTCGGAAACACCATATATTTT
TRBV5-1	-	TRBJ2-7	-	CASSSQKAGPEQYF	TGCGCCAGCAGCTCCCAAAAGGCGGGGCCCGAGCAGTACTTC
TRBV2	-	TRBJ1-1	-	CASSELLQATEAFF	TGTGCCAGCAGTGAACTCCTACAAGCGACTGAAGCTTTCTTT
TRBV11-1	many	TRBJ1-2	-	CASSLAQTGTLYGYTF	TGTGCCAGCAGCTTAGCCCAGACCGGGACACTCTATGGCTACACCTTC
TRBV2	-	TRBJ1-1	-	CASSEGGSEAFF	TGTGCCAGCAGTGAGGGGGGATCTGAAGCTTTCTTT
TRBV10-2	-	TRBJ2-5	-	CASKSSPRRETQYF	TGCGCCAGCAAAAGCAGTCCTAGACGGGAGACCCAGTACTTC
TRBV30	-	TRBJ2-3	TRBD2	CAWSGGRGGISPQYF	TGTGCCTGGAGTGGAGGGCGGGGGGGCATTTCTCCGCAGTATTTT
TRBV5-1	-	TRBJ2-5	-	CASSLWGETQYF	TGCGCCAGCAGCTTGTGGGGGGAGACCCAGTACTTC
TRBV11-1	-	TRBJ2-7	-	CASSPWKGHGPHEQYF	TGTGCCAGCAGCCCGTGGAAGGGACACGGACCCCACGAGCAGTACTTC
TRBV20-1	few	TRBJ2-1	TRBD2	CSARHARPLAGGRIYNEQFF	TGCAGTGCTAGACATGCTAGACCCCTAGCGGGGGGGCGTATCTACAATGAGCAGTTCTTC
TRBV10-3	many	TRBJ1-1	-	CAISKSQFPGANTEAFF	TGTGCCATCAGTAAGTCTCAGTTTCCAGGGGCCAACACTGAAGCTTTCTTT
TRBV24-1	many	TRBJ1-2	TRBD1	CATSEGTGEHGYTF	TGTGCCACCAGTGAGGGGACAGGGGAACATGGCTACACCTTC
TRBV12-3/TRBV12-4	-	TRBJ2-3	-	CASSTSFSDTQYF	TGTGCCAGCAGCACTAGCTTTTCAGATACGCAGTATTTT
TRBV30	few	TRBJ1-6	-	CAWSANSPLHF	TGTGCCTGGAGCGCGAATTCACCCCTCCACTTT
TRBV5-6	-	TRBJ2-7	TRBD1	CASSFKLRGNAYEQYF	TGTGCCAGCAGCTTTAAACTCAGGGGGAATGCCTACGAGCAGTACTTC